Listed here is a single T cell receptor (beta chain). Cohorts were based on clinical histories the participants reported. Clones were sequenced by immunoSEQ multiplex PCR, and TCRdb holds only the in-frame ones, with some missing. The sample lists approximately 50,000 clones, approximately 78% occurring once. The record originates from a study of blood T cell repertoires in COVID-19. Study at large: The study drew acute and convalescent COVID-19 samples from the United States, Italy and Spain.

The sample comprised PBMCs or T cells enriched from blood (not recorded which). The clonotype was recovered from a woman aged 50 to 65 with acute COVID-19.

The CDR3 sequence: CASSPQGTQETQYF. CDR3 DNA sequence: TGTGCCAGCAGCCCACAGGGGACACAAGAGACCCAGTACTTC. The J gene is TRBJ2-5, the V gene TRBV13; 7 bases fit TRBD1. This CDR3 has 14 amino acids. Unmatched junction bases numbered 5, after V lost 5 bases and J lost 2 bases. Germline values: CDR1 PRHDT, CDR2 FYEKMQ (reference sequence).